This T cell receptor beta chain was sequenced for a study of blood T cell repertoires in COVID-19 (dated by TCRdb to 2020 to 2021). Regarding the complete study: Samples covering the acute and convalescent phases of COVID-19 were provided by collaborators in the United States, Italy and Spain. The prospective study material was composed of cDNA or gDNA derived from T cells, B-cell-depleted T cells, or PBMCs. Subjects who had been exposed to COVID-19, were actively infected with it, or had recovered from it provided the deeply sampled blood TCRbeta repertoires that made up the dataset. The repertoires were made available in a free public database intended to serve as a resource for research on the immune response to SARS-CoV-2. Samples were obtained from the ongoing ImmuneRACE study (first 160 participants) and from approximately 1,200 subjects provided by 6 global collaborators. The sample metadata nearly always contained a de-identified subject ID, COVID-19 status, age in years and sex. Where available, HLA class I and class II types were taken from metadata supplied by the sample provider and were not determined by assay-based typing. Study-wide conclusions, independent of this receptor: How much clinical and demographic metadata was included differed by source and by participant, and the metadata was provided uncurated.

V loses 0 bases, J loses 5 bases, and the germline ends lie 18 bases apart. The CDR3 measures 16 amino acids from cysteine to phenylalanine. Only CDR3 DNA remains: 48 bases, in frame from the first base. In the germline V gene (reference sequence), CDR1 corresponds to SGHKS and CDR2 to YYEKEE. A second Seattle source provided samples from volunteer blood donors who had recovered from COVID-19. The collaborating institutions used their own protocols to collect whole blood in K2EDTA tubes. For TCRbeta analysis, collaborators shipped samples in one of three forms: frozen whole blood, isolated PBMCs, or DNA extracted from either of those sample types. The immunoSEQ Assay, a bias-controlled multiplex PCR, was used to amplify TCRbeta CDR3 regions from genomic DNA. On the authors' methods: The number of nucleated cells in each sample was estimated by amplification of reference gene primers within the assay. Sequence reads were collapsed and filtered to measure the absolute abundance of every unique TCRbeta CDR3 rearrangement. Productive Simpson clonality was computed per sample as the square root of Simpson's diversity index over productive rearrangements. Sourced from immuneACCESS, this table was stored by TCRdb with only in-frame sequences that have V and J called. A share of the clones is absent; for the studies checked, an unresolved V gene accounts for under half, and the remainder has no known explanation. The V and J calls and clone size are taken from that table; D and trimming were inferred from the DNA. This sample is represented by 60,000 to 85,000 clones; around 80% of them were singletons. Of the sample, approximately 18% falls within the top ten clones.

Concerning this clone: Its antigen has not been determined. No base quality information exists; no much larger clone differs at one position.

The chain is encoded by TRBV5-5 joined to TRBJ2-7, with TRBD2 tentatively as D gene (6 bases match). This TCR was recovered from a man in his sixties or seventies who had recovered from COVID-19. Sequenced sample: peripheral blood. The CDR3 loop reads CASSLVTLAGLNEQYF. The DNA sequence is as follows: TGTGCCAGCAGCTTGGTCACCCTTGCGGGGCTCAACGAGCAGTACTTC.